The 18 T cell receptor beta chains in this list originate from one sample, sequenced in a study of molecular identifiers for immune sequencing clone quantification. TCRdb used MiXCR to reprocess the PCR reads, holding one entry per CDR3 protein. This sample has roughly 90,000 distinct CDR3 sequences, with more than 20% found just once. Sequencing used naive CD8+ T cells from blood, with Jurkat cell RNA spiked in. The subset: FACS-sorted CD8+CD4-CCR7+CD45RA+ naive T cells. These receptors were taken from a human donor in good health. Some libraries in this study had Jurkat cell RNA spiked in.

In this sample, this clonotype turned up a few times. The chain carries TRBV20-1 and TRBJ1-4; D gene ambiguous. This CDR3 spans 15 amino acids. Trimming took 1 base from V and 2 from J, leaving 11 bases between them. Germline loops: CDR1 DFQATT, CDR2 SNEGSKA (reference sequence). CDR3 amino acids: CSARALGITNEKLFF. CDR3 coding DNA: TGCAGTGCTAGAGCCCTAGGGATCACTAATGAAAAACTGTTTTTT.

This clonotype was seen ten or more times. This rearrangement joins TRBV5-1 to TRBJ2-3; D may be TRBD2 (5 bases). Germline lookup yields CDR1 SGHRS and CDR2 YFSETQ. There are 14 residues in the CDR3. Trimming cost V 4 bases and J 0 bases, with 9 bases left between them. CDR3 sequence reads: CASSPSGSTDTQYF. Here the CDR3 DNA reads TGCGCCAGCAGCCCCAGCGGTAGCACAGATACGCAGTATTTT.

The table lists this clonotype with a few counts. The chain employs TRBV19 and TRBJ1-5; D is perhaps TRBD1 (5 bases). The V and J ends lost 5 bases and 5 bases respectively, with 16 bases between them. CDR3 length equals 15 residues. Germline V gives CDR1 LNHDA, CDR2 SQIVND (reference sequence). The CDR3 DNA sequence: TGTGCCAGTAGTTTAGGACATTCGGGGTATCAGCCCCAGCATTTT. Translation gives CASSLGHSGYQPQHF.

This clonotype was detected many times. The rearrangement joins TRBV4-3 to TRBJ2-1; 10 bases line up with TRBD2. Germline values: CDR1 LGHNA, CDR2 YSLEER. The CDR3 is 15 residues long. V trimming: 4 bases; J trimming: 3 bases; junction bases outside the gene matches: 3. Here the CDR3 reads CASSPGLANYNEQFF. DNA of the CDR3: TGCGCCAGCAGCCCGGGACTAGCGAACTACAATGAGCAGTTCTTC.

This clonotype was seen a handful of times. The chain is built from TRBV5-6 and TRBJ2-5; D gene ambiguous. CDR3 length: 14 residues. V lost 0 bases to trimming and J lost 5 bases, with 11 bases between them. The V gene's germline CDR1 is SGHDT and CDR2 YYEEEE. The CDR3 spells CASSLVLRRETQYF. In DNA, the CDR3 is TGTGCCAGCAGCTTGGTCCTGCGTAGGGAGACCCAGTACTTC.

Worth noting for this clonotype: One base away lies a much larger clone, so this may be a sequencing read error. V gene TRBV27 combines with J gene TRBJ1-1; no definite D call. V shed 2 bases and J shed 3 bases, with 13 bases lying between them. Germline values: CDR1 MNHEY, CDR2 SMNVEV (reference sequence). The CDR3 runs 15 residues. DNA for the CDR3: TGTGCCAGCAGTTTAGGGCCCTTCATGGACACTGAAGCTTTCTTT. This gives the protein CASSLGPFMDTEAFF.

This sequence joins TRBV19 and TRBJ1-5; D remains ambiguous. CDR3 size: 13 residues. Per germline, CDR1 LNHDA and CDR2 SQIVND (reference sequence). Trimming removed 10 bases at V and 2 bases at J, with 12 bases between. This CDR3 is CATLPGGNQPQHF. Here the CDR3 DNA reads TGTGCCACCCTCCCCGGAGGCAATCAGCCCCAGCATTTT.

Ten or more counts support this clonotype. The chain recombines TRBV29-1 with TRBJ1-1; D might be TRBD1 (6 bases). This CDR3 is 11 amino acids long. V was cut by 4 bases and J by 6 bases, with 9 bases left in between. Germline CDR1 is SQVTM and CDR2 is ANQGSEA. The CDR3 DNA follows: TGCAGCGTTGGGGGGCCCGCTGAAGCTTTCTTT. This translates into CSVGGPAEAFF. Using reference TRBV29-1 and TRBJ1-1 for the parts outside the CDR3, the full variable domain is SAVISQKPSRDICQRGTSLTIQCQVDSQVTMMFWYRQQPGQSLTLIATANQGSEATYESGFVIDKFPISRPNLTFSTLTVSNMSPEDSSIYLCSVGGPAEAFFGQGTRLTVV.

The V and J genes are TRBV12-3 or TRBV12-4 and TRBJ2-2, with TRBD1 matching over 7 bases. The CDR3 covers 12 residues. After removal of 4 bases from V and 7 bases from J, the junction contained 0 bases not matched to a gene. The CDR3 reads CASSWTGGELFF. For the CDR3, the DNA is TGTGCCAGCAGTTGGACAGGCGGGGAGCTGTTTTTT.

Ten or more counts support this clonotype. The rearrangement joins TRBV29-1 to TRBJ2-7, with TRBD1 identical over 12 bases. Trimming at V came to 3 bases and at J to 0 bases, leaving 12 bases not matched to a gene. Germline CDR1 reads SQVTM; CDR2 reads ANQGSEA. CDR3 length equals 18 residues. This CDR3 reads CSVDYGTGGVGSSYEQYF. The CDR3 DNA is TGCAGCGTTGACTACGGGACAGGGGGCGTCGGAAGCTCCTACGAGCAGTACTTC.

This clonotype was found many times. The rearrangement joins TRBV20-1 to TRBJ1-1; D is possibly TRBD1 (5 bases). CDR3 length: 13 residues. Germline values: CDR1 DFQATT, CDR2 SNEGSKA (reference sequence). The V gene lost 1 base and the J gene lost 2 bases, with 8 bases spanning the gap. CDR3 DNA sequence: TGCAGTGCTAGAGGTAGGGGAAACACTGAAGCTTTCTTT. Encoded protein: CSARGRGNTEAFF.

In this sample, this clonotype turned up many times. The chain couples TRBV4-3 to TRBJ2-2; 12 positions match TRBD2. Germline V gene data show CDR1 as LGHNA and CDR2 as YSLEER. This CDR3 has 18 amino acids. The J segment lost 4 bases and the V segment lost 5 bases, leaving 11 bases of the junction unmatched. The CDR3 bases are TGCGCCAGCAGCTCAAGCAGACTAGCGGGAGCGGGCACCGGGGAGCTGTTTTTT. Translation: CASSSSRLAGAGTGELFF.

This clonotype occurred a few times. The J gene is TRBJ2-5, the V gene TRBV7-3, with no clear D. In germline, CDR1 is SGHTA, CDR2 FQGTGA. The CDR3 length is 14 residues. Trimming removed 1 base at V and 1 base at J, with 7 bases between. CDR3 coding DNA: TGTGCCAGCAGCTTAAGCGGTGGCCAAGAGACCCAGTACTTC. Protein: CASSLSGGQETQYF.

This clonotype was seen many times. The chain has TRBV5-1 and TRBJ1-6; D may be TRBD1 (6 bases). This CDR3 spans 17 amino acids. V lost 1 base to trimming and J lost 5 bases, with 16 bases between them. Germline V gene data show CDR1 as SGHRS and CDR2 as YFSETQ. The CDR3 is CASSLSARTVDNSPLHF. DNA for the CDR3: TGCGCCAGCAGCTTGTCGGCCCGGACAGTGGATAATTCACCCCTCCACTTT.

This sequence joins TRBV6-5 and TRBJ2-5; tentative D call: TRBD2 (6 bases). V lost 4 bases and J 1 base, leaving 25 bases between the germline ends. CDR3 length: 19 residues. The germline V gene has CDR1 MNHEY and CDR2 SVGAGI. The CDR3 DNA is TGTGCCAGCAGTTCCGACTCCCGACCAGCGGGTCCACCCCAAGAGACCCAGTACTTC. Protein: CASSSDSRPAGPPQETQYF.

The chain combines TRBV7-6 with TRBJ2-1; 12 positions agree with TRBD2. The J segment lost 9 bases and the V segment lost 2 bases, leaving 2 bases of the junction unmatched. The germline gives CDR1 SGHVS, CDR2 FNYEAQ. The CDR3 sequence is 14 residues long. The CDR3 nucleotides are TGTGCCAGCAGCTTACCTAGCGGGGGGGGTGAGCAGTTCTTC. It specifies CASSLPSGGGEQFF.

As to this clonotype: This could be a read error, since a much larger clone is one nucleotide away. Here the CDR3 omits its conserved ending phenylalanine or tryptophan, so a read error is the likely source. The DNA of the CDR3 is TGTGCCAGCAATCATGAGGGGGGCGCTCCCCACAGCACAGATACGCAGTATTAT. Translated: CASNHEGGAPHSTDTQYY. This sequence joins TRBV6-2 or TRBV6-3 and TRBJ2-3, with D tentatively TRBD1 or TRBD2 (6 bases each). Trimming pared 7 bases from V and 0 bases from J, leaving 23 bases between. Germline V gene data show CDR1 as MNHEY and CDR2 as SVGEGT. CDR3 length equals 18 residues.

V gene TRBV15 combines with J gene TRBJ2-3, with a weak D call TRBD2 (5 bases). Trimming removed 6 bases at V and 6 bases at J, with 16 bases between. The germline gives CDR1 LNHNV, CDR2 YYDKDF (reference sequence). There are 14 residues in the CDR3. CDR3 protein: CATSSARPPDTQYF. CDR3 DNA sequence: TGTGCCACCAGTAGCGCCCGCCCGCCCGATACGCAGTATTTT.